This entry is about one T cell receptor (beta chain). This clone was detected many times. Its antigen is unknown. Per-nucleotide qualities are absent, and no much larger clonotype sits a single base away. The sample comes from a study of beta chain features in type 1 diabetes (dated by TCRdb to between 2018 and 2020). Regarding the complete study: Mean age, gender distribution, total cell number and subset yield were not different between patients and healthy donors. A total of roughly 98,000,000 sorted cells were examined across all samples, and RNA yield correlated strongly with the number of cells per subset. The study compared the TCRB repertoires of sorted circulating CD4+ T cell subsets in recently diagnosed type 1 diabetes patients with those in matched healthy donors. Whereas all 28 donors provided naive and central memory subsets, regulatory and stem cell-like memory subsets were isolated from just 8 patients and about 8 healthy donors. General findings and caveats noted by the study authors: Naive, central memory and regulatory TCRB repertoires appeared to be more similar among patients than among healthy donors. A moderate but significant shortening of TCRB CDR3 length was observed in type 1 diabetes patients in all four CD4+ subsets. Because the HLA sub-analyses included only small numbers of individuals, any influence of HLA type on TCRB rearrangement was left unresolved. Shorter templates might be favored by PCR, yet because patient and control samples were amplified and corrected together, any such skew would affect both groups equally. At VDJ recombination sites, type 1 diabetes patients had fewer insertions and more deleted nucleotides, which implies abnormalities in thymic rearrangement. Because cDNA was sequenced instead of genomic DNA, activated cells with high expression could be over-represented, although the groups did not differ in activation or CD3 levels.

Its CDR3 holds 15 amino acids, cysteine through phenylalanine. Only the CDR3 DNA stays, 45 bases, in frame from base 1. Trimming at the junction amounts to 5 bases on V and 2 bases on J, and the germline ends lie 16 bases apart. Each donor gave one peripheral blood draw, averaging around 120 mL, which was collected into heparinised tubes. Naive, central memory, regulatory and stem cell-like memory CD4+ T cells were sorted on a BD FACSAria II using a panel including CD45RO, CCR7, CD25, CD127, CD95 and CD27. Purity was above 95% for every sorted population. PBMCs were isolated right away by Lymphoprep density gradient centrifugation and were stained directly, without culture. To minimize batch effects, samples were stained and sorted in pairs, one healthy donor with one patient per experiment. All of the isolated RNA was reverse transcribed with the High Capacity cDNA Reverse Transcription Kit, so expressed TCRB transcripts were sequenced. Naive, central memory and regulatory T cell samples underwent deep immunoSEQ sequencing, averaging approximately 3.3 million total reads per sample. Sorted cells were lysed in RLT buffer and RNA was extracted with DNase-treated RNeasy Micro or Mini kits, depending on cell number. To prevent cross-contamination, every cell subset was processed on its own, while patient and healthy donor samples were processed together. The immunoSEQ multiplex PCR was used to amplify TCRB sequences from cDNA, yielding 87-bp fragments that span the CDR3 region. Sequencing of the amplicons was done on the Illumina HiSeq platform. The paper's processing steps were these. PCR bias was computationally corrected using synthetic template baselines, reads within Hamming distance 2 were collapsed, and singletons that could not be merged were discarded. Reads were aligned against IMGT to assign V, D and J genes, CDR3 length and insertions or deletions at six rearrangement sites. Within each subset, clonotype counts were normalized to the number of sorted cells before true diversity and Gini coefficients were calculated with the tcR R package. The overlap coefficient, calculated on TCRB nucleotide sequences, was used to measure repertoire sharing. Sourced from immuneACCESS, this table was stored by TCRdb with only in-frame sequences that have V and J called. A share of the clones is absent; for the studies checked, an unresolved V gene accounts for under half, and the remainder has no known explanation. That table supplies the V and J calls and clone size; D and trimming were determined from the DNA. Recorded for this sample are over 150,000 clones; less than 9.5% of them occurred a single time. The top ten constitute 0.94% of the sample.

The V and J segments used are TRBV23-1 and TRBJ2-7, with TRBD1 tentatively as D gene (6 bases match). TRBV23-1 is filed as an ORF, its function uncertain. What was sequenced was central memory CD4+ T cells from blood. This sequence originates from a woman aged 40 to 50 with type 1 diabetes. The DNA sequence reads TGCGCCAGCAGTATACTCCGGGACACAGCCTACGAGCAGTACTTC. Its protein reads: CASSILRDTAYEQYF.